The entry below gives a single T cell receptor beta chain sequence along with its context. Its antigen remains unidentified. Primers for the PCR totalled 60 Vbeta and 13 Jbeta. Assay used: immunoSEQ multiplex PCR; TCRdb lists only in-frame clones, some missing. The sample holds roughly 200,000 clones, 76% seen once. The source of the sample is a study of cytomegalovirus exposure and HLA in healthy donors. General study findings and limits: Common viral pathogens were later found to be apparently linked to several of the most significant clusters. The analysis excluded some indistinguishable V segments, including TRBV6-2 and TRBV6-3. What a later analysis reportedly showed was that an Asian-associated ancestry cluster had fewer N-insertions than the approximately 720-donor mean.

Germline V gene data show CDR1 as LNHNV and CDR2 as YYDKDF (reference sequence). The CDR3 consists of 14 residues. Trimming stripped 0 bases from V and 2 bases from J, with 8 bases between. This receptor was identified in a man aged 18 to 29 in good health and CMV-seronegative. Sequencing was performed on PBMCs. V gene TRBV15 combines with J gene TRBJ2-7; D is undetermined. CDR3 protein: CATSRDLATYEQYF. Here the CDR3 DNA reads TGTGCCACCAGCAGAGATTTAGCCACCTACGAGCAGTACTTC. The complete variable domain, with remaining parts taken from reference TRBV15 and TRBJ2-7, reads DAMVIQNPRYQVTQFGKPVTLSCSQTLNHNVMYWYQQKSSQAPKLLFHYYDKDFNNEADTPDNFQSRRPNTSFCFLDIRSPGLGDTAMYLCATSRDLATYEQYFGPGTRLTVT.